This T cell receptor beta chain was observed in a study of human T cells and chemical hapten exposure. On the study more broadly: The study sensitized with 2% DPC on an approximately 2 cm by approximately 2 cm patch of upper inner arm skin. Small volume differences among pooled libraries mainly caused per-sample TCR yield variation.

TCRdb reprocessed the RACE reads with MiXCR, giving one entry per CDR3 protein. The repertoire holds roughly 380,000 distinct CDR3 sequences, about 6.9% seen once, with 5% to 6% in the top ten. Sample time point: patch test 2, 6 weeks after DPC sensitization. Stated treatment: therapeutic diphenylcyclopropenone sensitization with weekly scalp DPC. V shed 1 base and J shed 8 bases, with 14 bases lying between them. This CDR3 comprises 14 residues. This clonotype was recorded many times. Here the sequenced sample was whole blood, taken in connection with sensitization to the hapten diphenylcyclopropenone (DPC). The TCR originated in a woman between 18 and 30 years old with alopecia areata. Some clones in this sample may be carry-over from other donors' samples. The chain joins TRBV12-3 or TRBV12-4 to TRBJ1-2, with unresolved D. The DNA for the CDR3 is TGTGCCAGCAGTTTAGGGTCCCGTCCGGGGGGCTACACCTTC. Protein sequence: CASSLGSRPGGYTF.